Listed below are T cell receptor beta chains from one sample, sequenced in a study of human T cells and chemical hapten exposure. One entry per CDR3 protein results from TCRdb running MiXCR on the RACE reads. The table has roughly 80,000 distinct CDR3 sequences, around 9.3% seen once. What was sequenced was whole blood. These receptors came from a female donor in good health. Some clones in this sample may be carry-over from other donors' samples. CDR3s include the opening cysteine and the closing phenylalanine or tryptophan. Fields, in order: CDR3 DNA, CDR3 protein, V gene, D gene, clone size, J gene. The D gene is left open where the match is weak. Rows give clone size only sometimes, using once, few, many, or a class for an expanded clone.

CDR3 DNA: TGTGCCAGCAGCCCCCAACTGGGACAGATGGGGAACACTGAAGCTTTCTTT
CDR3 protein: CASSPQLGQMGNTEAFF
V gene: TRBV11-1
D gene: TRBD1
clone size: many
J gene: TRBJ1-1

CDR3 DNA: TGTGCCAGCAGCGTAGGGGCGGGACCTGACACTGAAGCTTTCTTT
CDR3 protein: CASSVGAGPDTEAFF
V gene: TRBV9
D gene: -
clone size: few
J gene: TRBJ1-1

CDR3 DNA: TGTGCCAGCAGTTTCTCTGGTAACGCCTACAATGAGCAGTTCTTC
CDR3 protein: CASSFSGNAYNEQFF
V gene: TRBV28
D gene: -
clone size: few
J gene: TRBJ2-1

CDR3 DNA: TGTGCCAGCATCGACGGGTCGGGGAACACTGAAGCTTTCTTT
CDR3 protein: CASIDGSGNTEAFF
V gene: TRBV28
D gene: -
clone size: many
J gene: TRBJ1-1

CDR3 DNA: TGCGCCAGCAGCTTGGTGGTAGGGGGAAACACTGAAGCTTTCTTT
CDR3 protein: CASSLVVGGNTEAFF
V gene: TRBV5-1
D gene: -
clone size: -
J gene: TRBJ1-1

CDR3 DNA: TGCAGTGCTGCCAAGCCCGGGACAGGCTCCTACGAGCAGTACTTC
CDR3 protein: CSAAKPGTGSYEQYF
V gene: TRBV20-1
D gene: TRBD1
clone size: few
J gene: TRBJ2-7

CDR3 DNA: TGCGCCAGCAGCTTGGAAGGGACAGGAAGAGTCTATGGCTACACCTTC
CDR3 protein: CASSLEGTGRVYGYTF
V gene: TRBV5-1
D gene: TRBD1
clone size: many
J gene: TRBJ1-2

CDR3 DNA: TGCAGCGTTGGGGGGGGAGAGAGAACGCAGTATTTT
CDR3 protein: CSVGGGERTQYF
V gene: TRBV29-1
D gene: TRBD2
clone size: many
J gene: TRBJ2-3

CDR3 DNA: TGCAGTGCTAGGGACTACCCGATCCCCTTTGATACGCAGTATTTT
CDR3 protein: CSARDYPIPFDTQYF
V gene: TRBV20-1
D gene: -
clone size: many
J gene: TRBJ2-3

CDR3 DNA: TGTGCCAGCAGTTACACCCCATGGGGGCCCCCCCACCATCAGCCCCAGCATTTT
CDR3 protein: CASSYTPWGPPHHQPQHF
V gene: TRBV6-2/TRBV6-3
D gene: -
clone size: few
J gene: TRBJ1-5

CDR3 DNA: TGTGCCAGCAGCTTGGATAATGAGCAGTTCTTC
CDR3 protein: CASSLDNEQFF
V gene: TRBV11-3
D gene: -
clone size: -
J gene: TRBJ2-1

CDR3 DNA: TGTGCCAGCAGCGGAGACGGGAATCAGCCCCAGCATTTT
CDR3 protein: CASSGDGNQPQHF
V gene: TRBV21-1
D gene: -
clone size: few
J gene: TRBJ1-5

CDR3 DNA: TGTGCCAGTACTCCAGGGGACAGGGGAAGGTTCGGCACTGAAGCTTTCTTT
CDR3 protein: CASTPGDRGRFGTEAFF
V gene: TRBV19
D gene: TRBD1
clone size: many
J gene: TRBJ1-1

CDR3 DNA: TGTGCCAGCAGCCCCGGACTAGCGGGGGGCCCCCAGTACTTC
CDR3 protein: CASSPGLAGGPQYF
V gene: TRBV7-3
D gene: TRBD2
clone size: few
J gene: TRBJ2-5

CDR3 DNA: TGCGCCAGCAGCCAAGTACTCGCGGCAACTAATGAAAAACTGTTTTTT
CDR3 protein: CASSQVLAATNEKLFF
V gene: TRBV4-3
D gene: -
clone size: -
J gene: TRBJ1-4

CDR3 DNA: TGTGCCAGCAGCCAAGAGGGGGGTCGCATCGGAAAACTGTTTTTT
CDR3 protein: CASSQEGGRIGKLFF
V gene: TRBV4-2
D gene: -
clone size: many
J gene: TRBJ1-4

CDR3 DNA: TGTGCCAGCAGCTCGACTAGCCCTGAGCAGTTCTTC
CDR3 protein: CASSSTSPEQFF
V gene: TRBV5-4
D gene: TRBD2
clone size: -
J gene: TRBJ2-1

CDR3 DNA: TGTGCCAGCAGCGGACAGGTCAATTCACCCCTCCACTTT
CDR3 protein: CASSGQVNSPLHF
V gene: TRBV11-2
D gene: TRBD1
clone size: -
J gene: TRBJ1-6

CDR3 DNA: TGTGCCAGCAGCTTAGCGGGAGAGGGTAGTCAGCCCCAGCATTTT
CDR3 protein: CASSLAGEGSQPQHF
V gene: TRBV7-8
D gene: -
clone size: few
J gene: TRBJ1-5

CDR3 DNA: TGTGCCAGCGGTCTTGATAGCAATCAGCCCCAGCATTTT
CDR3 protein: CASGLDSNQPQHF
V gene: TRBV7-8
D gene: -
clone size: many
J gene: TRBJ1-5

CDR3 DNA: TGTGCCAGCAGCCAAGTGCTATCGACAGTCAAAGAGACCCAGTACTTC
CDR3 protein: CASSQVLSTVKETQYF
V gene: TRBV14
D gene: -
clone size: many
J gene: TRBJ2-5

CDR3 DNA: TGCAGCGTTGAAGGTACGTTCCAGGGGACCTACAACACTGAAGCTTTCTTT
CDR3 protein: CSVEGTFQGTYNTEAFF
V gene: TRBV29-1
D gene: -
clone size: many
J gene: TRBJ1-1